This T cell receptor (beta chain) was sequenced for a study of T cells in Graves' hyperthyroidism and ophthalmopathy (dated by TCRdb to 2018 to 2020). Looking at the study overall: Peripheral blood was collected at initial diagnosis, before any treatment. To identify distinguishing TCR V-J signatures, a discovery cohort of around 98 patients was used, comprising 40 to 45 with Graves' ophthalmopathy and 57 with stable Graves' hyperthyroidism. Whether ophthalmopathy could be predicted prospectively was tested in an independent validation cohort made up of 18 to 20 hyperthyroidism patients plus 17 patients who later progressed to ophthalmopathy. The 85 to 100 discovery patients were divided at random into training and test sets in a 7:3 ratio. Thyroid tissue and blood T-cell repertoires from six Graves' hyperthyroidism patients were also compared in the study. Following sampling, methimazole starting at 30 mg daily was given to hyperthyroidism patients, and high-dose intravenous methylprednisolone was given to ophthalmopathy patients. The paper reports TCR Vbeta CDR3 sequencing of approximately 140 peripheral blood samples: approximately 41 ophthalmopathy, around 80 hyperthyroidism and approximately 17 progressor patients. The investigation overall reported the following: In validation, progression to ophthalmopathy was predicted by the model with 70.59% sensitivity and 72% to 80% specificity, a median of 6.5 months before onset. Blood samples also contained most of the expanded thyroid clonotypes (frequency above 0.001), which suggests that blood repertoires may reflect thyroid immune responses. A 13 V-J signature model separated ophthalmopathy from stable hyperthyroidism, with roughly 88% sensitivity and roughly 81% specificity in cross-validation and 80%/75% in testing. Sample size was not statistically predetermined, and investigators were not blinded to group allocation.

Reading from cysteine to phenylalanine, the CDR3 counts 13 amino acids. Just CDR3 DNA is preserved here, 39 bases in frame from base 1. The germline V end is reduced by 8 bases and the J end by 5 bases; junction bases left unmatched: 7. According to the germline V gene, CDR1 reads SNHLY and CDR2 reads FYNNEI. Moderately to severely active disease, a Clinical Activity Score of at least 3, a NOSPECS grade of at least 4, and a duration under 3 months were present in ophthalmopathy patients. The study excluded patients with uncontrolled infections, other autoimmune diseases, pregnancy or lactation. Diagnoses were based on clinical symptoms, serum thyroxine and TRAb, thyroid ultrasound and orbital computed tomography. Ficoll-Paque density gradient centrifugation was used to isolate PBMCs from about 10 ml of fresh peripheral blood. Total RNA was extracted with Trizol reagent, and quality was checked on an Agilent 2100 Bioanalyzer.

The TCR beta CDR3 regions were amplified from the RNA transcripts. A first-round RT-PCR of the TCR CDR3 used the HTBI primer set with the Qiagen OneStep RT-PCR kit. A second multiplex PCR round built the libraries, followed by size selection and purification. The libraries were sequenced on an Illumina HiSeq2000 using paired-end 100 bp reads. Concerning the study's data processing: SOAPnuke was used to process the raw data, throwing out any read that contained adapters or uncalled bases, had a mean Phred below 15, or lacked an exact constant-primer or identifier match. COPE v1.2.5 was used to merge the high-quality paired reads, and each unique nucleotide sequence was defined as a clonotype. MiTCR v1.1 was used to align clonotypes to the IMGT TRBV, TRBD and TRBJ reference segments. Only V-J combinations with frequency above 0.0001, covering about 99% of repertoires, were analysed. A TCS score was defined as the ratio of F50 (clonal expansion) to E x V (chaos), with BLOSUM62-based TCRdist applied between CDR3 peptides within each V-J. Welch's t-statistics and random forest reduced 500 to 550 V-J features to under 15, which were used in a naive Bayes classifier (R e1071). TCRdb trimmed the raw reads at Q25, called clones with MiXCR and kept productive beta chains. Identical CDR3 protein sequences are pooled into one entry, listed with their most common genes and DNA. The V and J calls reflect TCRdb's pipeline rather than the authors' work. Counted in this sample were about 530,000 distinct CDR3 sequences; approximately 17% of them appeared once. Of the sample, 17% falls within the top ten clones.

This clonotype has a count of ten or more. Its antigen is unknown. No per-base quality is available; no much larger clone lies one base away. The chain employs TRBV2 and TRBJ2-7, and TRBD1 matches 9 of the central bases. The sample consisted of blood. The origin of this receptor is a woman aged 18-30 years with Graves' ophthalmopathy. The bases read TGTGCCAGCGGATTCAGGACAGGGGACGAGCAGTACTTC. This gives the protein CASGFRTGDEQYF.